This T cell receptor (beta chain) was sequenced in a study of control samples from healthy donors and cancer patients (dated by TCRdb to the early 2020s). V is pared back by 0 bases and J by 0 bases, with 12 bases lying between the germline termini. Via the germline V gene (reference sequence), CDR1 is LNHNV and CDR2 YYDKDF. The CDR3, cysteine through phenylalanine, is 16 amino acids long. Here the CDR3 DNA is all that survives: 48 bases in frame from base 1. About this clone itself: Its antigen specificity is not known. No clone much larger than this one lies a single base away; base qualities are absent.

Receptor libraries were prepared by the immunoSEQ multiplex PCR assay. The table was pulled from immuneACCESS by TCRdb, which kept in-frame rearrangements only. Such tables lose some clones; where checked, under half of the loss comes from unresolved V genes, and the rest has no known cause. Across this sample there are 100,000 to 150,000 clones, with roughly 91% seen only once. 6% to 9.5% of the sample is in the top ten clones. The sample taken for sequencing was PBMCs. This clonotype originated in a man aged 50 to 59 with head and neck cancer. The rearranged chain carries TRBV15 and TRBJ2-7; the D segment cannot be called with confidence. This receptor has the CDR3 CATSRDPPNGSYEQYF. The nucleotide sequence is given as TGTGCCACCAGCAGAGACCCACCCAACGGCTCCTACGAGCAGTACTTC.